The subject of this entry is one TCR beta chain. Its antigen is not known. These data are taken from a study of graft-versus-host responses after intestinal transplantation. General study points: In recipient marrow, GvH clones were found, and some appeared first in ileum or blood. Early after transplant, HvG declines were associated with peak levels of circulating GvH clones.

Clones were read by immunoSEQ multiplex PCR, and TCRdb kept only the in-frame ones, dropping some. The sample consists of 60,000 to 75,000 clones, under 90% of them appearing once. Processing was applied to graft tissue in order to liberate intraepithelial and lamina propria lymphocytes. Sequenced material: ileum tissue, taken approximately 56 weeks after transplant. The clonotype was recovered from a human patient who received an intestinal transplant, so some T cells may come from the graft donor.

The CDR3 loop is CASSVGKNNEQFF. The DNA of the CDR3 is TGTGCCAGCAGCGTAGGAAAAAACAATGAGCAGTTCTTC. The J gene is TRBJ2-1, the V gene TRBV9; D is undetermined. The CDR3 runs to 13 residues. CDR1 is SGDLS and CDR2 is YYNGEE in the germline V gene. V lost 0 bases to trimming and J lost 5 bases, with 6 bases between them.